Below, 14 T cell receptor beta chains from the same sample are listed, as sequenced in a study of T-cell reconstitution after alpha-beta-depleted transplantation in children. Construction of the TCRbeta library involved unique molecular identifiers. TCRdb itself ran the PCR reads through MiXCR, one entry per CDR3 protein. The table includes around 200,000 distinct CDR3 sequences, around 9.5% detected once. The material sequenced was PBMCs from the stem cell graft donor, taken from the stem cell graft. The receptor source for this set is a human donor who donated a stem cell graft to a child with acute lymphoblastic leukemia.

In this sample, this clonotype turned up a few times. The rearrangement uses TRBV12-3 or TRBV12-4 and TRBJ1-5; D is unresolved. The CDR3 runs 15 residues. Trimming cost V 7 bases and J 2 bases, with 15 bases left between them. The CDR3 sequence: CASTKGIVGNQPQHF. The CDR3 DNA is TGTGCCAGCACCAAGGGAATCGTAGGCAATCAGCCCCAGCATTTT.

There are many counts of this clonotype. The chain is built from TRBV20-1 and TRBJ2-1; 10 positions match TRBD1. V was clipped by 8 bases and J by 3 bases; unmatched bases: 13. The CDR3 has 16 amino acids. Germline V gives CDR1 DFQATT, CDR2 SNEGSKA (reference sequence). Here the CDR3 DNA reads TGCAGTTCTACGACAGGGGGCGGGGGGAACTACAATGAGCAGTTCTTC. Amino acid sequence: CSSTTGGGGNYNEQFF.

The sample holds many counts of this clonotype. V usage is TRBV6-1 and J usage is TRBJ1-2; tentatively, D is TRBD1 (5 bases). V lost 6 bases and J 8 bases, leaving 13 bases between the germline ends. This CDR3 is built from 12 residues. Germline V gives CDR1 MNHNS, CDR2 SASEGT. The CDR3 spells CASREGSSGYTF. The CDR3 coding sequence is TGTGCCAGCAGAGAGGGGTCGAGCGGCTACACCTTC.

The CDR3 DNA follows: TGTGCCAGCAGCCTCTCGCACCGCAACACTGAAGCTTTCTTT. Its translation is CASSLSHRNTEAFF. V and J are TRBV3-1 and TRBJ1-1; D uncertain. Germline lookup yields CDR1 LGHDT and CDR2 YNNKEL (reference sequence). V lost 4 bases and J 2 bases, leaving 11 bases between the germline ends. The CDR3 has 14 residues.

V is TRBV27 and J is TRBJ1-4; tentative D call: TRBD1 (6 bases). Between the trimmed V and J ends, which lost 4 bases and 2 bases, there was a span of 8 bases. Germline V CDR1 and CDR2: MNHEY, SMNVEV (reference sequence). The CDR3 sequence is 14 residues long. CDR3 sequence reads: CASSSGQTNEKLFF. The DNA of the CDR3 is TGTGCCAGCAGTTCAGGACAGACTAATGAAAAACTGTTTTTT.

This clonotype was counted between two and nine times. The chain has TRBV2 and TRBJ2-5; 8 bases are shared with TRBD2. This CDR3 is 14 amino acids long. V gave up 7 bases and J gave up 4 bases; unmatched junction bases: 8. Germline loops: CDR1 SNHLY, CDR2 FYNNEI. The CDR3, as DNA: TGTGCCAGCAAATTAACTAGCGGAGGAGAGACCCAGTACTTC. It encodes CASKLTSGGETQYF. Supplemented by reference TRBV2 and TRBJ2-5, the full variable domain reads EPEVTQTPSHQVTQMGQEVILRCVPISNHLYFYWYRQILGQKVEFLVSFYNNEISEKSEIFDDQFSVERPDGSNFTLKIRSTKLEDSAMYFCASKLTSGGETQYFGPGTRLLVL.

This clonotype appeared many times. The chain is built from TRBV20-1 and TRBJ2-1, with 10 bases that match TRBD2. With 5 bases clipped from V and 3 bases from J, the junction kept 7 bases outside the gene matches. Germline V gene data show CDR1 as DFQATT and CDR2 as SNEGSKA (reference sequence). The CDR3 runs to 15 residues. As DNA, the CDR3 is TGCAGTGCTGATTCCGGGACTAGCGTCTACAATGAGCAGTTCTTC. It yields the protein CSADSGTSVYNEQFF.

This clonotype was counted between two and nine times. The V call is TRBV3-1, the J call TRBJ1-6; D may be TRBD1 (5 bases). CDR3 length: 15 amino acids. Germline V gene data show CDR1 as LGHDT and CDR2 as YNNKEL (reference sequence). V lost 5 bases and J lost 10, with 18 bases in between. The CDR3 DNA reads TGTGCCAGCAGCGACTGGCAGGGAGGAGAATCACCCCTCCACTTT. It is translated as CASSDWQGGESPLHF. Filled out from reference TRBV3-1 and TRBJ1-6, the complete variable domain reads DTAVSQTPKYLVTQMGNDKSIKCEQNLGHDTMYWYKQDSKKFLKIMFSYNNKELIINETVPNRFSPKSPDKAHLNLHINSLELGDSAVYFCASSDWQGGESPLHFGNGTRLTVT.

As regards this clonotype: Possible read error: a much larger clone is one base away. The chain carries TRBV4-3 and TRBJ1-4; D remains ambiguous. V lost 4 bases and J lost 4, with 16 bases in between. The CDR3 is 16 amino acids. Germline V CDR1 and CDR2: LGHNA, YSLEER. This chain's CDR3 is CASSRDLGGNNEKLFF. The CDR3, as DNA: TGCGCCAGCAGCCGAGATCTGGGTGGAAATAATGAAAAACTGTTTTTT.

This chain links TRBV7-2 with TRBJ2-7, with TRBD1 identical over 11 bases. The CDR3 contains 15 residues. Germline loops: CDR1 SGHTA, CDR2 FQGNSA. Trimming removed 2 bases from V and 9 bases from J; junction bases left unmatched: 9. CDR3 amino acids: CASSLFGQGAMGQYF. As DNA, the CDR3 is TGTGCCAGCAGCTTATTTGGACAGGGGGCGATGGGGCAGTACTTC.

The table lists this clonotype with many counts. The chain combines TRBV5-1 with TRBJ2-4, with 8 bases that match TRBD1. CDR3 length: 14 residues. In germline, CDR1 is SGHRS, CDR2 YFSETQ. The junction had 5 bases not matched to a gene; V was cut back by 3 bases and J by 6 bases. CDR3 DNA sequence: TGCGCCAGCAGCTACCCCGGACAGGGAAACATTCAGTACTTC. Amino acid sequence: CASSYPGQGNIQYF.

The table lists this clonotype with many counts. The chain joins TRBV27 to TRBJ2-7, with 10 nucleotides matching TRBD2. J was trimmed by 2 bases and V by 0 bases; bases with no gene match: 13. From germline, CDR1 is MNHEY and CDR2 SMNVEV (reference sequence). This CDR3 spans 19 amino acids. This chain's CDR3 is CASSLSGVRLAGATYEQYF. CDR3 nucleotides: TGTGCCAGCAGTTTATCGGGCGTAAGGCTAGCGGGGGCGACCTACGAGCAGTACTTC.

In this sample, this clonotype turned up many times. The chain employs TRBV4-1 and TRBJ1-4, with D possibly matching TRBD1 (5 bases). V was shortened by 1 base and J by 8 bases, with 14 bases between the two germline ends. Germline V gene lookup returns CDR1 MGHRA and CDR2 YSYEKL. This CDR3 is 15 amino acids long. CDR3 DNA: TGCGCCAGCAGCCAAGCGGGGCAGGGAGGCGAAAAACTGTTTTTT. Translated: CASSQAGQGGEKLFF.

This clonotype was detected many times. The V and J genes are TRBV24-1 and TRBJ2-5, with 8 bases that match TRBD2. Germline V gene lookup returns CDR1 KGHDR and CDR2 SFDVKD. CDR3 length: 17 amino acids. V lost 0 bases to trimming and J lost 4 bases; unmatched junction nucleotides: 9. The CDR3 bases are TGTGCCACCAGTGATTTGGAGGGTAGCGGGGCCCTAGAGACCCAGTACTTC. Amino acids: CATSDLEGSGALETQYF.